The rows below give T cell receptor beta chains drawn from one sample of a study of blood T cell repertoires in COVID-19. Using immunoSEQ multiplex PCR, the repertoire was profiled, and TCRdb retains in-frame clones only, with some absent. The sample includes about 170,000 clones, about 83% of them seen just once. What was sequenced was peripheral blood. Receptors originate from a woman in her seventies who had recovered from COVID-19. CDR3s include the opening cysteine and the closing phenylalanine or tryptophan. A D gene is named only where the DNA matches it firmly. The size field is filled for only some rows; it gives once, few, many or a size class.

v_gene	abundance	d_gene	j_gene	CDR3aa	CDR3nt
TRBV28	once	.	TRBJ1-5	CASSSLNQPQHF	TGTGCCAGCAGTTCCCTAAATCAGCCCCAGCATTTT
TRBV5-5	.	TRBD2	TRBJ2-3	CASSLEWVAGSTDTQYF	TGTGCCAGCAGCTTGGAGTGGGTAGCGGGTAGCACAGATACGCAGTATTTT
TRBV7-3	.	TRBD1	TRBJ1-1	CASSTTGGGTEAFF	TGTGCCAGCAGCACGACAGGGGGTGGGACTGAAGCTTTCTTT
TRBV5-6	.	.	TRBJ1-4	CASSHKTTGRKREKLFF	TGTGCCAGCAGCCACAAAACGACAGGACGCAAGAGAGAAAAACTGTTTTTT
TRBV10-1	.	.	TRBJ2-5	CASSPGGNQETQYF	TGCGCCAGCAGCCCAGGGGGGAACCAAGAGACCCAGTACTTC
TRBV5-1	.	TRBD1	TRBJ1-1	CASSPGTANTEAFF	TGCGCCAGCAGCCCTGGGACAGCAAACACTGAAGCTTTCTTT
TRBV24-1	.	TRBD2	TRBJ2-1	CATSGTRGGGEQFF	TGTGCCACCAGCGGGACTAGGGGGGGTGGTGAGCAGTTCTTC
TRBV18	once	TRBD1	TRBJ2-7	CASSPGTADEQYF	TGTGCCAGCTCACCAGGGACAGCGGACGAGCAGTACTTC
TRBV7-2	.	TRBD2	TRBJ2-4	CASSRGGAGGDIQYF	TGTGCCAGCAGCCGGGGGGGCGCGGGTGGTGACATTCAGTACTTC
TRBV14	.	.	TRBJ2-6	CASSPVGGSSGANVLTF	TGTGCCAGCAGCCCCGTAGGAGGATCATCCGGGGCCAACGTCCTGACTTTC
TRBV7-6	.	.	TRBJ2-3	CASSSLLDTQYF	TGTGCCAGCAGCTCCCTCTTAGATACGCAGTATTTT
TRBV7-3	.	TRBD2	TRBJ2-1	CASSRTPLAGGPYNEQFF	TGTGCCAGCAGCCGCACCCCCCTAGCGGGAGGCCCCTACAATGAGCAGTTCTTC
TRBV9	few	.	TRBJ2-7	CASSPQLALREQYF	TGTGCCAGCAGCCCCCAACTAGCCCTCAGGGAGCAGTACTTC
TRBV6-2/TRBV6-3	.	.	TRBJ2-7	CASSYARLSHEQYF	TGTGCCAGCAGTTATGCCCGACTATCGCACGAGCAGTACTTC